This T cell receptor beta chain emerged from a study of beta chain features in type 1 diabetes. Overall study context: Patients and healthy donors were similar in age, gender and cell yields.

Each donor gave one heparinised blood draw averaging approximately 100 mL. Each population that was sorted was more than 98% pure. A note on this clone: Its target is not known.

Every bit of the isolated RNA underwent reverse transcription, so sequencing read expressed TCRB transcripts. Assay: immunoSEQ multiplex PCR; the TCRdb copy retains only in-frame clones and omits some. The data show under 450,000 clones, with approximately 15% seen just once and about 0.04% held by the top ten. Whole-study results and caveats: Any HLA-type effect on TCRB rearrangement remained unresolved here.

The receptor was isolated from a man younger than 45 in good health. Sample: naive CD4+ T cells from blood.

CDR3 region: CASSANTGSYNEQFF. The CDR3 DNA sequence: TGTGCCAGCAGTGCAAATACCGGGTCCTACAATGAGCAGTTCTTC. The rearrangement links TRBV2 to TRBJ2-1; D gene ambiguous. This CDR3 region has 15 residues. Germline CDR1 SNHLY, CDR2 FYNNEI. The V and J ends lost 4 bases and 1 base respectively, with 11 bases between them.